Below, 18 T cell receptor beta chains from the same sample are listed, as sequenced in a study of T cells in Graves' hyperthyroidism and ophthalmopathy. TCR beta CDR3 regions were amplified from RNA. First-round RT-PCR targeting the TCR CDR3 was performed with the HTBI primer set. TCRdb re-derived calls from the multiplex PCR reads in MiXCR, one entry per CDR3 protein. The sample has approximately 600,000 distinct CDR3 sequences, 15% to 20% seen once. The source material was blood. These receptors all stem from a woman aged 25 to 39 with Graves' hyperthyroidism.

The table lists this clonotype with many counts. The rearrangement uses TRBV19 and TRBJ2-1; D not certain. The CDR3 sequence is 16 residues long. CDR1 is LNHDA, CDR2 SQIVND, per germline (reference sequence). V lost 3 bases, J lost 8 bases, and 20 bases lay in between. CDR3: CASSISGSWWVDEQFF. CDR3 sequence (DNA): TGTGCCAGTAGTATTAGTGGTAGCTGGTGGGTCGATGAGCAGTTCTTC.

V and J are TRBV7-9 and TRBJ1-5; TRBD1 aligns across 7 bases. There are 19 residues in the CDR3. After removal of 4 bases from V and 5 bases from J, the junction contained 20 bases not matched to a gene. Germline V CDR1 and CDR2: SEHNR, FQNEAQ (reference sequence). CDR3 coding DNA: TGTGCCAGCAGCTCCTTCGTTGGGCCCGACAGGGACGGATATCAGCCCCAGCATTTT. Translated, it gives CASSSFVGPDRDGYQPQHF.

This chain uses TRBV4-3 with TRBJ2-1, with 8 bases identical to TRBD2. The trim removed 0 bases at V and 6 bases at J, leaving 10 bases unmatched. Per the germline V gene, CDR1 is LGHNA and CDR2 is YSLEER. The CDR3 contains 17 residues. CDR3 protein: CASSQDLAFGRGNEQFF. The CDR3 nucleotides read TGCGCCAGCAGCCAAGATCTAGCTTTCGGGAGGGGCAATGAGCAGTTCTTC.

The rearrangement uses TRBV4-1 and TRBJ2-1, with D tentatively TRBD2 (5 bases). Germline-derived CDR1 and CDR2 are MGHRA and YSYEKL. The CDR3 length is 17 residues. The germline V and J ends were trimmed by 4 bases and 7 bases, with 23 bases remaining between them. This CDR3 is CASSPTVTSSRANEQFF. The CDR3 DNA is TGCGCCAGCAGCCCGACTGTAACTAGTTCTCGCGCGAATGAGCAGTTCTTC.

In its sample, this clonotype was seen many times. This sequence joins TRBV12-3 or TRBV12-4 and TRBJ2-2; 8 bases map to TRBD2. The CDR3 length is 16 residues. V shed 6 bases, J shed 5 bases, and the junction held 11 bases outside the gene matches. The CDR3 bases are TGTGCCAGCAGCCCCGGTAGCGGGAAAGGTACCGGGGAGCTGTTTTTT. Its translation is CASSPGSGKGTGELFF.

Ten or more counts support this clonotype. This chain joins TRBV5-6 and TRBJ2-1; D is unclear. V dropped 1 base and J dropped 9 bases, with 11 bases sitting between them. The CDR3 covers 13 residues. CDR1 is SGHDT, CDR2 YYEEEE, per germline. DNA for the CDR3: TGTGCCAGCAGCTTGTTACTCTTGGGTGAGCAGTTCTTC. It yields the protein CASSLLLLGEQFF.

V usage is TRBV6-1 and J usage is TRBJ2-7, with D perhaps matching TRBD1 (6 bases). Trimming took off 7 bases at V and 2 bases at J, with 18 bases between the two ends. Germline loops: CDR1 MNHNS, CDR2 SASEGT. The CDR3 is 15 residues long. The CDR3 protein is CASIHQPTGAYEQYF. The CDR3 region has the DNA TGTGCCAGCATCCATCAGCCGACAGGAGCCTACGAGCAGTACTTC.

The CDR3 coding sequence is TGCGCCAGCAGCTCCGGGACAGGGGTCGGAAACATTCAGTACTTC. It translates to CASSSGTGVGNIQYF. The genes are TRBV5-1 and TRBJ2-4; 10 nucleotides match TRBD1. Per germline, CDR1 SGHRS and CDR2 YFSETQ. This CDR3 region has 15 residues. Trimming at V came to 3 bases and at J to 6 bases, leaving 6 bases not matched to a gene.

This clonotype came up many times. The V call is TRBV20-1, the J call TRBJ2-7; 12 positions match TRBD2. The CDR3 length is 16 residues. Germline CDR1 reads DFQATT; CDR2 reads SNEGSKA (reference sequence). The trim removed 8 bases at V and 0 bases at J, leaving 11 bases unmatched. The CDR3 DNA is TGCAGTTTTTCGACTAGCGGGAGCGCGAGCTCCTACGAGCAGTACTTC. Translation gives CSFSTSGSASSYEQYF.

In its sample, this clonotype was seen many times. The V and J genes are TRBV27 and TRBJ2-7, with TRBD2 matching over 8 bases. The V gene end was trimmed by 10 bases and the J gene end by 4 bases; junction bases not matched to a gene: 12. The CDR3 loop spans 14 amino acids. Germline assignment: CDR1 MNHEY and CDR2 SMNVEV (reference sequence). The CDR3 is CATRAGAPSYEQYF. CDR3 nucleotides: TGTGCCACCAGAGCGGGAGCCCCGTCTTACGAGCAGTACTTC.

On this clonotype: This may be a read error: a much more frequent sequence differs by one nucleotide. The genes are TRBV11-2 and TRBJ2-7, with D possibly being TRBD2 (5 bases). The length of the CDR3 is 12 residues. The germline CDR1 and CDR2 sequences are SGHAT and FQNNGV. The CDR3 DNA follows: TGTGCCAGCAGCTCCATCTTCTGGGAGCAGGACTTC. Protein sequence: CASSSIFWEQDF.

This clonotype was seen at least ten times. This chain links TRBV2 with TRBJ2-3; D not certain. This CDR3 has 14 amino acids. Looked up from germline, CDR1 is SNHLY and CDR2 is FYNNEI. Trimming took off 6 bases at V and 2 bases at J, with 12 bases between the two ends. The CDR3 spells CASSERQATDTQYF. CDR3 nucleotide sequence: TGTGCCAGCAGCGAAAGACAAGCCACAGATACGCAGTATTTT.

This clonotype was observed a handful of times. V is TRBV19 and J is TRBJ2-1, with D tentatively TRBD2 (6 bases). The CDR3 contains 17 residues. Trimming took off 4 bases at V and 2 bases at J, with 18 bases between the two ends. Per the germline V gene, CDR1 is LNHDA and CDR2 is SQIVND (reference sequence). The CDR3 here is CASSNPGASVAYNEQFF. The CDR3 DNA reads as TGTGCCAGTAGTAACCCCGGGGCTAGCGTTGCCTACAATGAGCAGTTCTTC.

This clonotype was seen ten or more times. The chain recombines TRBV19 with TRBJ2-1, with D possibly being TRBD2 (5 bases). In germline, CDR1 is LNHDA, CDR2 SQIVND (reference sequence). Trimming shortened V by 9 bases and J by 1 base, and 10 bases separated the two germline ends. CDR3 length: 13 amino acids. The CDR3 here is CASDRGSYNEQFF. As DNA, the CDR3 is TGTGCCAGCGACCGGGGTTCCTACAATGAGCAGTTCTTC. The whole variable domain, remainder taken from reference TRBV19 and TRBJ2-1, is DGGITQSPKYLFRKEGQNVTLSCEQNLNHDAMYWYRQDPGQGLRLIYYSQIVNDFQKGDIAEGYSVSREKKESFPLTVTSAQKNPTAFYLCASDRGSYNEQFFGPGTRLTVL.

With regard to this clonotype: This may be a read error, as it is one base from a much larger clone. The chain recombines TRBV3-1 with TRBJ1-4; D gene ambiguous. The CDR3 is made up of 14 amino acids. V was pared by 4 bases and J by 5 bases, with 11 bases between. The V gene's germline CDR1 is LGHDT and CDR2 YNNKEL (reference sequence). The CDR3 nucleotides are TGTGCCAGCAGCCGAGGGAGATTAAATGAAAAACTGTTTTTT. Translation gives CASSRGRLNEKLFF.

This clonotype occurred a few times. V is TRBV10-1 and J is TRBJ2-3; 10 bases are a match to TRBD2. This CDR3 is 15 amino acids long. CDR1 WNHNN and CDR2 SYGVQD come from the germline V gene (reference sequence). V trimming: 5 bases; J trimming: 0 bases; junction bases outside the gene matches: 2. The CDR3 bases are TGCGCCAGCAGTCCTAGCGGGAGAAGCACAGATACGCAGTATTTT. Protein: CASSPSGRSTDTQYF.

This clonotype was found many times. The V and J genes are TRBV7-3 and TRBJ2-1, with unresolved D. The V end was cut by 4 bases, the J end by 4 bases, with 8 bases between. Germline CDR1 and CDR2: SGHTA and FQGTGA. The CDR3 is made up of 13 amino acids. The CDR3 bases are TGTGCCAGCAGCTCTTCAACGTACAATGAGCAGTTCTTC. Protein product: CASSSSTYNEQFF. The full variable domain, completed using reference TRBV7-3 and TRBJ2-1, is GAGVSQTPSNKVTEKGKYVELRCDPISGHTALYWYRQSLGQGPEFLIYFQGTGAADDSGLPNDRFFAVRPEGSVSTLKIQRTERGDSAVYLCASSSSTYNEQFFGPGTRLTVL.

In its sample, this clonotype was seen once. The chain employs TRBV6-2 or TRBV6-3 and TRBJ1-4; D is perhaps TRBD1 (5 bases). Between the trimmed V and J ends, which lost 5 bases and 4 bases, there was a span of 8 bases. Germline V gene lookup returns CDR1 MNHEY and CDR2 SVGEGT. This CDR3 has 13 residues. The CDR3 DNA sequence: TGTGCCAGCAGTGGGGCAGTTAATGAAAAACTGTTTTTT. It codes for CASSGAVNEKLFF.